Here is one T cell receptor (beta chain) with its context. This clone was seen only once. Its antigen is unknown. Per-nucleotide qualities are absent, and no much larger clonotype sits a single base away. The CDR3 goes from the cysteine to the phenylalanine over 13 residues. The kept DNA is CDR3 alone, 39 bases in frame from the first base. The junction carries 8 bases between V and J, which are trimmed by 0 bases and 4 bases respectively. The germline V gene encodes CDR1 SGHKS and CDR2 YYEKEE (reference sequence). The record originates from a study of OX40 agonist ivuxolimab in advanced cancers. Looking at the study overall: The costimulatory receptor OX40 (CD134) was targeted by ivuxolimab, a fully human IgG2 agonistic monoclonal antibody. Intravenous ivuxolimab was administered to patients every 2 weeks at six dose levels: 0.01, 0.1, 0.3, 1.5, 3 and 10 mg/kg. Of the 50 to 55 patients in dose escalation, 19 had hepatocellular carcinoma, some 15 had melanoma, 9 had renal cell carcinoma and 9 had head and neck cancer. The dose-escalation cohort was over 70% male with a mean age of about 60 years, ranging from roughly 23 to 85. Prior anti-PD-1, anti-PD-L1 or anti-CTLA-4 therapy was permitted, and checkpoint inhibitors had been received by around 40% of dose-escalation patients. Three dose-escalation patients achieved partial responses, one with hepatocellular carcinoma and two with cutaneous melanoma. The purpose of peripheral TCRbeta sequencing was to test whether ivuxolimab changed TCR sequence diversity and led to clonal T-cell expansion. The paper reports the monotherapy dose-escalation portion (N ≈ 52 patients) of the phase I ivuxolimab trial. Here is what the overall study found, with its caveats: Partial responders in the 0.1-3.0 mg/kg groups had among the lowest normalized peripheral clonal expansion, especially among CD8+ T cells. After ivuxolimab, CD8+ T cells had more expanded clones than CD4+ T cells on average. At doses from 0.1 to 3.0 mg/kg, clonal expansion was seen in both CD4+ and CD8+ blood T cells between baseline and week 6. Low levels of normalized T-cell clonal expansion were also shown by some nonresponding patients. The antigen specificity of the peripheral T cells that underwent clonal expansion was not determined.

Patients with autoimmune disease history or receiving systemic immunosuppression were excluded from the trial. Peripheral blood for TCR sequencing was drawn from every dose cohort at baseline, at cycle 4 day 1 and at cycle 7 day 1. The samples were taken from a phase I, first-in-human, multicenter, open-label dose-escalation trial of ivuxolimab. The trial enrolled adults with locally advanced or metastatic head and neck squamous cell, hepatocellular, melanoma or renal cell carcinoma. Before TCR sequencing, CD4+ T cells and CD8+ T cells were sorted from peripheral blood as separate populations. Genomic DNA was extracted from sorted cells for sequencing of the TCRbeta CDR3 region. The immunoSEQ Assay was used for sequencing of TCRbeta CDR3 regions. TCRdb retrieved this table from immuneACCESS and kept in-frame rearrangements only. Not all clones are present; in checked studies, unresolved V genes account for under half, and no reason is known for the remainder. The sample table lists under 55,000 clones, over 80% of them with a count of one. Around 12% of the sample belongs to the ten largest clones.

This chain joins TRBV5-5 to TRBJ2-7; the D gene remains uncertain. The sequencing used CD4+ or CD8+ T cells sorted from blood, collected in a trial of the OX40 agonist ivuxolimab. This TCR came from an adult with an advanced solid tumor such as melanoma, head and neck, liver or kidney cancer. The CDR3 loop reads CASSLGAIYEQYF. The DNA reads TGTGCCAGCAGCTTGGGGGCTATATACGAGCAGTACTTC. Where the CDR3 stops, the reference TRBV5-5 and TRBJ2-7 genes take over; the full variable domain is DAGVTQSPTHLIKTRGQQVTLRCSPISGHKSVSWYQQVLGQGPQFIFQYYEKEERGRGNFPDRFSARQFPNYSSELNVNALLLGDSALYLCASSLGAIYEQYFGPGTRLTVT.